This paragraph covers one T cell receptor (beta chain) sequence. These data originate in a study of T cells in Graves' hyperthyroidism and ophthalmopathy. Using RNA transcripts as the source, TCR beta CDR3 regions were amplified. HTBI primers were the set used in a first-round RT-PCR of the TCR CDR3. MiXCR was run by TCRdb on the multiplex PCR reads, yielding one entry per CDR3 protein. The top ten clones hold approximately 8.7% of a sample with around 800,000 distinct CDR3 sequences, more than 30% of them seen once. CDR3 size: 16 residues. Per germline, CDR1 LNHDA and CDR2 SQIVND (reference sequence). V lost 2 bases, J lost 0 bases, and 11 bases lay in between. Over 18 months, lack of ophthalmopathy progression marked Graves' hyperthyroidism as stable. In patients aged 18 to 65, hyperthyroidism was newly diagnosed, with duration under 2 months. PBMCs were collected from a roughly 10 ml volume of fresh peripheral blood.

This receptor was taken from a young man with Graves' hyperthyroidism. This chain joins TRBV19 and TRBJ1-3; D gene uncertain. The sequenced sample consisted of blood. The CDR3 protein is CASSINPDSSGNTIYF. In DNA form, the CDR3 reads TGTGCCAGTAGTATAAACCCGGATAGCTCTGGAAACACCATATATTTT.